There are a few counts of the clone carrying this TCR beta chain. What it recognizes is unknown. These data come from a study of T cells after yellow fever vaccination. The TCR cDNA carried a universal primer site and UMIs from 5'RACE template switching. MiXCR, run by TCRdb on the 5' RACE reads, gives a single entry per CDR3 protein. The sample has about 630,000 distinct CDR3 sequences; roughly an eighth are singletons. Notes on the study in general: Overlap between CD4 and CD8 compartments was detected for a small share of clonotypes. Clones from primary vaccination mostly reappeared after the booster (less than 98% CD4, 88% CD8).

In germline, CDR1 is MNHNS, CDR2 SASEGT. There are 18 residues in the CDR3. Unmatched junction bases numbered 18, after V lost 5 bases and J lost 6 bases. The sample here was PBMCs, taken on the day of the yellow fever booster vaccination. V gene TRBV6-1 combines with J gene TRBJ2-1; 8 nucleotides line up with TRBD2. The receptor's source is a man aged 25-45 years who received the YFV17D yellow fever vaccine. The CDR3 reads CASSPTGTSSRLFNEQFF. The CDR3 coding sequence is TGTGCCAGCAGTCCTACCGGGACTAGTTCGAGGTTGTTCAATGAGCAGTTCTTC.